The T cell receptor (beta chain) under discussion was sequenced for a study of blood T cell repertoires in COVID-19. This clone appeared many times. Here immunoSEQ multiplex PCR was the method, and the copy in TCRdb shows in-frame clones only, minus some. The sample holds some 180,000 clones; roughly 80% are singletons and the top ten take approximately 15%. This TCR was recovered from a man aged 55 to 70 who had been exposed to COVID-19. The sequenced sample was PBMCs or T cells enriched from blood (not recorded which).

CDR3 amino acids: CASSSEGIRNQPQHF. The CDR3 bases are TGTGCCAGCAGTTCGGAGGGAATCCGCAATCAGCCCCAGCATTTT. The chain couples TRBV2 to TRBJ1-5; D unresolved. Germline CDR1 and CDR2: SNHLY and FYNNEI. The V end was cut by 5 bases, the J end by 2 bases, with 13 bases between. CDR3 size: 15 residues. Supplemented by reference TRBV2 and TRBJ1-5, the full variable domain reads EPEVTQTPSHQVTQMGQEVILRCVPISNHLYFYWYRQILGQKVEFLVSFYNNEISEKSEIFDDQFSVERPDGSNFTLKIRSTKLEDSAMYFCASSSEGIRNQPQHFGDGTRLSIL.